These 5 T cell receptor beta chains were all obtained from the same sample, sequenced in a study of T cells after yellow fever vaccination. TCRdb ran MiXCR on the 5' RACE reads and lists one entry per CDR3 protein. The repertoire holds approximately 140,000 distinct CDR3 sequences, with 6.5% to 8.5% as singletons. Specimen: CD4+ T cells sorted from PBMCs, collected 5 days after the yellow fever booster vaccination. The receptors were gathered from a young man who received the YFV17D yellow fever vaccine.

This clonotype has ten or more counts. V is TRBV7-9 and J is TRBJ2-1; D is possibly TRBD1 (6 bases). In germline, CDR1 is SEHNR, CDR2 FQNEAQ (reference sequence). Trimming stripped 6 bases from V and 9 bases from J, with 9 bases between. This CDR3 spans 11 amino acids. The CDR3 is CASSQQGEQFF. CDR3 DNA sequence: TGTGCCAGCAGTCAACAGGGTGAGCAGTTCTTC. Filled out from reference TRBV7-9 and TRBJ2-1, the complete variable domain reads DTGVSQNPRHKITKRGQNVTFRCDPISEHNRLYWYRQTLGQGPEFLTYFQNEAQLEKSRLLSDRFSAERPKGSFSTLEIQRTEQGDSAMYLCASSQQGEQFFGPGTRLTVL.

This clonotype was recorded many times. The chain combines TRBV5-1 with TRBJ2-5; D unclear. Trimming took 0 bases from V and 4 from J, leaving 13 bases between them. There are 15 residues in the CDR3. CDR1 is SGHRS and CDR2 is YFSETQ in the germline V gene. This CDR3 is CASSLEPPGRETQYF. The CDR3 nucleotides read TGCGCCAGCAGCTTGGAACCCCCTGGCAGAGAGACCCAGTACTTC.

This clonotype has a count of ten or more. The gene calls are TRBV28 and TRBJ1-2, with D perhaps TRBD1 (6 bases). Deletions cut 6 bases from V and 0 bases from J, with 14 bases between. The CDR3 contains 15 residues. Germline V gene sequence: CDR1 MDHEN, CDR2 SYDVKM. CDR3 in DNA: TGTGCCAGCAGGACCGACAGGACAGCTAACTATGGCTACACCTTC. The encoded protein is CASRTDRTANYGYTF.

This clonotype has only a few counts. This sequence joins TRBV5-6 and TRBJ2-7, with D perhaps given as TRBD1 or TRBD2 (5 bases each). The germline gives CDR1 SGHDT, CDR2 YYEEEE. Deletions cut 2 bases from V and 6 bases from J, with 9 bases between. The CDR3 has 12 residues. CDR3: CASSFGTLEQYF. CDR3 DNA: TGTGCCAGCAGCTTCGGGACGCTCGAGCAGTACTTC.

V usage is TRBV30 and J usage is TRBJ2-2; D gene uncertain. Trimming took 0 bases from V and 7 from J, leaving 9 bases between them. The length of the CDR3 is 13 residues. Germline V gene data show CDR1 as GTSNPN and CDR2 as SVGIG (reference sequence). In DNA, the CDR3 is TGTGCCTGGAGTGTACAAGGGTTCGGGGAGCTGTTTTTT. It yields the protein CAWSVQGFGELFF.